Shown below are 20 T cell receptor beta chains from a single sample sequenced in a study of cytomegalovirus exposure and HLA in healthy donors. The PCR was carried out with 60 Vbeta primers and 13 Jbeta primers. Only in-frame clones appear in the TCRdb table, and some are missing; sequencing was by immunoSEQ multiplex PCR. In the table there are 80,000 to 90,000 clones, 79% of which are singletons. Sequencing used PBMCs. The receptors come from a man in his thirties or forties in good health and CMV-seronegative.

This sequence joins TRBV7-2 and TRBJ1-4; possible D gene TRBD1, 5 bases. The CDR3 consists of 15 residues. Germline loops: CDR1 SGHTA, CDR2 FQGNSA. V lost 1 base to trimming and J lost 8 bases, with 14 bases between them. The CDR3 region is CASSLGGGLEEKLFF. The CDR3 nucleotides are TGTGCCAGCAGCTTAGGGGGGGGGTTGGAAGAAAAACTGTTTTTT.

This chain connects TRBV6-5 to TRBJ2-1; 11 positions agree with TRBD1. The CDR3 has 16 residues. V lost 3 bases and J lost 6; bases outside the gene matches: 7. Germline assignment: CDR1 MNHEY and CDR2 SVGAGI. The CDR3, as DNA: TGTGCCAGCAGTTATTGGGACAGGGGGGGTAGCAATGAGCAGTTCTTC. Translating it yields CASSYWDRGGSNEQFF.

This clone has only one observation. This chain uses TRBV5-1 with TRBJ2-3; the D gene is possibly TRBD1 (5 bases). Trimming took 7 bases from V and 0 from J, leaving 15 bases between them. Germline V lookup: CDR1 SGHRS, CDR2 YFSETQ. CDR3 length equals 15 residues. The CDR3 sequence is CASAPVSGSTDTQYF. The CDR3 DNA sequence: TGCGCCAGCGCCCCGGTGTCAGGGAGCACAGATACGCAGTATTTT.

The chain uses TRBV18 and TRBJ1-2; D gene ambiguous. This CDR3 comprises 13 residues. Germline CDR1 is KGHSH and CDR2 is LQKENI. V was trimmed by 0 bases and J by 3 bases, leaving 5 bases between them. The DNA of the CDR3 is TGTGCCAGCTCACCACCCGGGGACTATGGCTACACCTTC. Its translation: CASSPPGDYGYTF. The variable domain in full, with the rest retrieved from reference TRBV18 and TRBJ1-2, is NAGVMQNPRHLVRRRGQEARLRCSPMKGHSHVYWYRQLPEEGLKFMVYLQKENIIDESGMPKERFSAEFPKEGPSILRIQQVVRGDSAAYFCASSPPGDYGYTFGSGTRLTVV.

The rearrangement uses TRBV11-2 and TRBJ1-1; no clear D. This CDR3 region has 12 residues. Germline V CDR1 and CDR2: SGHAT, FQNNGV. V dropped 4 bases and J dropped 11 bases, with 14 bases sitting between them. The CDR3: CASSSAGGGAFF. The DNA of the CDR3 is TGTGCCAGCAGCTCCGCGGGAGGAGGGGCTTTCTTT.

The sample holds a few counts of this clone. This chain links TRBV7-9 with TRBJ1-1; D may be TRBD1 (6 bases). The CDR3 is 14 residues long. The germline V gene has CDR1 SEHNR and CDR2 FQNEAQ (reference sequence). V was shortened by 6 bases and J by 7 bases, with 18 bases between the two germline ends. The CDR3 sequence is CASRLSTGKGEAFF. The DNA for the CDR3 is TGTGCCAGCAGACTTAGTACAGGGAAGGGTGAAGCTTTCTTT. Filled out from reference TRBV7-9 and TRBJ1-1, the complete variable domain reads DTGVSQNPRHKITKRGQNVTFRCDPISEHNRLYWYRQTLGQGPEFLTYFQNEAQLEKSRLLSDRFSAERPKGSFSTLEIQRTEQGDSAMYLCASRLSTGKGEAFFGQGTRLTVV.

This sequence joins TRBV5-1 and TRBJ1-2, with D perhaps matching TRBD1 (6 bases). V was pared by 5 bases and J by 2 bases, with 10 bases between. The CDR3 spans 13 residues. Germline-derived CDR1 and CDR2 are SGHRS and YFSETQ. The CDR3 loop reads CASRMDRNYGYTF. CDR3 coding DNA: TGCGCCAGCAGAATGGACAGAAACTATGGCTACACCTTC.

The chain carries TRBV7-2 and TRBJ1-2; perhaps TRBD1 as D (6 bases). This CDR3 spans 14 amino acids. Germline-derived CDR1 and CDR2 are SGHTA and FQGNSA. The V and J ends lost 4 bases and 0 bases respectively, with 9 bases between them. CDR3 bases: TGTGCCAGCAGCTCGGACAGAGCTAACTATGGCTACACCTTC. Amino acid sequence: CASSSDRANYGYTF.

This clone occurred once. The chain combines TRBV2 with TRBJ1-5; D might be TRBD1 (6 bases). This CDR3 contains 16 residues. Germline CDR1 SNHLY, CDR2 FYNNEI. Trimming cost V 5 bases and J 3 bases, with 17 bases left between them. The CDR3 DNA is TGTGCCAGCAGTACACGCATAACAGGGAACAATCAGCCCCAGCATTTT. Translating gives CASSTRITGNNQPQHF.

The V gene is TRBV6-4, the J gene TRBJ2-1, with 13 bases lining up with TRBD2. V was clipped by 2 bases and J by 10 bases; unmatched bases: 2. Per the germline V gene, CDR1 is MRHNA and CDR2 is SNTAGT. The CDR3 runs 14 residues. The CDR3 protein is CASSDRGLAGEQFF. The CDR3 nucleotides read TGTGCCAGCAGTGACCGGGGACTAGCGGGGGAGCAGTTCTTC.

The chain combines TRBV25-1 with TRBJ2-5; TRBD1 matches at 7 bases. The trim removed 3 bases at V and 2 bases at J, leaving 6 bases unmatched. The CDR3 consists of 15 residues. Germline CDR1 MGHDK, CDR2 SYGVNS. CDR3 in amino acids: CASSDPGTVQETQYF. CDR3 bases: TGTGCCAGCAGTGACCCCGGGACAGTACAAGAGACCCAGTACTTC.

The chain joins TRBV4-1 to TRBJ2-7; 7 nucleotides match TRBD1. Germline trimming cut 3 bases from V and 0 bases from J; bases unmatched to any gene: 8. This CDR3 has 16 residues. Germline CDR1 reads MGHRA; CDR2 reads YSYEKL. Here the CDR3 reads CASSHPGTANSYEQYF. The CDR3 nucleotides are TGCGCCAGCAGCCACCCGGGGACAGCAAACTCCTACGAGCAGTACTTC.

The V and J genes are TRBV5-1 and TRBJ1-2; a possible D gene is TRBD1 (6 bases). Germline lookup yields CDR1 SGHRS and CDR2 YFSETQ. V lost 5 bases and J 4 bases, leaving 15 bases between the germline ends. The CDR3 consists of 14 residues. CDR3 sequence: CASSETGGSYGYTF. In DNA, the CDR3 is TGCGCCAGCAGTGAGACAGGAGGTAGCTATGGCTACACCTTC.

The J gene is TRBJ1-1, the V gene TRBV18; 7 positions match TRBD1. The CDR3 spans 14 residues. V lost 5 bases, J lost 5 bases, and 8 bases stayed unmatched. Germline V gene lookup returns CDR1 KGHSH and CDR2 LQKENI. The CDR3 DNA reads TGTGCCAGCTCAATGGACAGGTTGGGTACTGAAGCTTTCTTT. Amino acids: CASSMDRLGTEAFF.

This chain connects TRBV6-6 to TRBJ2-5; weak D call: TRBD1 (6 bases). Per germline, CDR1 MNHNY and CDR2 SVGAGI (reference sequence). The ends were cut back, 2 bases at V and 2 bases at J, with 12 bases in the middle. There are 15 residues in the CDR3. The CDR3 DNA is TGTGCCAGCAGTTACCTCGGGACAAGTCAAGAGACCCAGTACTTC. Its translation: CASSYLGTSQETQYF.

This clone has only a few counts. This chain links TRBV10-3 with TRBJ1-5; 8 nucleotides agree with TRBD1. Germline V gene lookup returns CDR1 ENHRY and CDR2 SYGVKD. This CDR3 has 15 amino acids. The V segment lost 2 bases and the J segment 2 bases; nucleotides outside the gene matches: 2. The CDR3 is CAISEDRGGNQPQHF. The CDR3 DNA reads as TGTGCCATCAGTGAGGACAGGGGTGGCAATCAGCCCCAGCATTTT.

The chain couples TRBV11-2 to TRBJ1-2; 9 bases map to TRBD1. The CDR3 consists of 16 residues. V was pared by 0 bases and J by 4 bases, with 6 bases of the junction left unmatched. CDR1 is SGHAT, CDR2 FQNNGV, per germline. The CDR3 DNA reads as TGTGCCAGCAGCTTAGAACAGGGGGCGGTCGGCTATGGCTACACCTTC. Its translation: CASSLEQGAVGYGYTF.

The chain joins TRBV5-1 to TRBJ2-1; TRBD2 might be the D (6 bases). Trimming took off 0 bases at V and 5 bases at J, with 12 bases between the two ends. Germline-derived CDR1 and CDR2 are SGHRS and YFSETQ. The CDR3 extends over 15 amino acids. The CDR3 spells CASSLAGGWDNEQFF. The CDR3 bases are TGCGCCAGCAGCTTGGCCGGGGGATGGGACAATGAGCAGTTCTTC.

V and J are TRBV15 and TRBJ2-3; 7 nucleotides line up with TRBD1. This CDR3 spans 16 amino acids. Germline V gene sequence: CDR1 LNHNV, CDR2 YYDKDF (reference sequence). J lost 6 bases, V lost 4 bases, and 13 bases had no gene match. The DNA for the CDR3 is TGTGCCACCAGCACTCTGGACAGGCCCATGACCGATACGCAGTATTTT. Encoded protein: CATSTLDRPMTDTQYF.

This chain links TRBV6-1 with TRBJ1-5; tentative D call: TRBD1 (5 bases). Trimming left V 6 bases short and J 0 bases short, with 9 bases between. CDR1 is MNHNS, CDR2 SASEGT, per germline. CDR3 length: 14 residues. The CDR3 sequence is CASRRGDSNQPQHF. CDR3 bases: TGTGCCAGCAGAAGGGGTGATAGCAATCAGCCCCAGCATTTT.